This TCR beta chain comes out of a study of blood T cell repertoires in COVID-19. As for the study in general: Some COVID-19 samples were acute and others convalescent; all came from the United States, Italy and Spain. T cells, B-cell-depleted T cells, or PBMCs supplied cDNA or gDNA.

The V and J ends lost 3 bases and 7 bases, in that order; junction bases with no gene match: 9. Per the germline V gene, CDR1 is GTSNPN and CDR2 is SVGIG (reference sequence). The CDR3 spans 15 residues. This clone turned up a few times. In the source study's methods: Nucleated cell counts were estimated from reference gene primer amplification. Sequenced by immunoSEQ multiplex PCR; TCRdb stores in-frame clones only, minus some. V, J and clone size are those of that table, while D and trimming were read from the DNA. The sample includes some 200,000 clones, roughly 85% seen only once; the top ten take over 2.5%.

The material sequenced was peripheral blood. The chain carries TRBV30 and TRBJ1-4; 9 bases match TRBD1. The receptor was isolated from a man aged 50-59 years who had recovered from COVID-19. The CDR3 DNA reads as TGTGCCTGGAGCGGCACAGGGGGCAGGAGTGAAAAACTGTTTTTT. It encodes CAWSGTGGRSEKLFF.